This record covers a single T cell receptor beta chain. The entry originates in a study of siplizumab effects on memory and regulatory T cells. CDR1 and CDR2 from the germline V gene are ENHRY and SYGVKD. This CDR3 spans 16 amino acids. V lost 8 bases to trimming and J lost 0 bases; unmatched junction nucleotides: 11. Produced via immunoSEQ multiplex PCR; TCRdb's table is partial and in-frame only. The sample records over 95,000 clones, around 95% being singletons. Sequenced: non-Treg CD4+ T cells sorted from blood. This sequence originates from a human donor in good health. This chain joins TRBV10-3 and TRBJ2-5; 8 bases align to TRBD2. CDR3 sequence reads: CAIGRAGGSHQETQYF. The CDR3 coding sequence is TGTGCCATCGGAAGGGCGGGGGGCTCCCACCAAGAGACCCAGTACTTC.